The next 23 T cell receptor beta chains were all read from a single sample in a study of regulatory T cells in long-lasting Graves disease. Sample time point: newly diagnosed GD, antithyroid drugs for less than 3 months. PBMCs provided the RNA from which the TCR library was made. Relying on iRepertoire HTBI primers and Arm-PCR of CDR3 regions, the team built TCR beta libraries. TCRdb passed the multiplex PCR reads through MiXCR, listing each CDR3 protein once. The data show roughly 430,000 distinct CDR3 sequences, with roughly 15% seen just once and roughly 10% held by the top ten. Another study also made use of these data, one on T cells in Graves' hyperthyroidism and ophthalmopathy.

Sequencing was performed on peripheral blood mononuclear cells (PBMCs), taken at new diagnosis, from a patient treated with antithyroid drugs. The receptor source for this set is a woman in her thirties with Graves disease.

This clonotype was seen at least ten times. The V and J genes are TRBV5-6 and TRBJ2-1; TRBD1 agrees at 8 bases. This CDR3 region has 15 residues. CDR1 and CDR2 (germline): SGHDT, YYEEEE. The ends lost 4 bases at V and 1 base at J; junction bases unmatched: 4. The CDR3: CASSGRDRSYNEQFF. The CDR3 coding sequence is TGTGCCAGCAGCGGACGGGACAGGTCCTACAATGAGCAGTTCTTC.

This clonotype was seen once. The chain uses TRBV6-1 and TRBJ2-7; D not certain. This CDR3 is 13 amino acids long. In germline, CDR1 is MNHNS, CDR2 SASEGT. Between the trimmed V and J ends, which lost 6 bases and 5 bases, there was a span of 14 bases. As DNA, the CDR3 is TGTGCCAGCAGGAGAAATTCTCCCCACGAGCAGTACTTC. Translation: CASRRNSPHEQYF.

This clonotype was seen a handful of times. The chain joins TRBV12-5 to TRBJ2-1; the D gene is possibly TRBD2 (6 bases). CDR3 length: 12 residues. Germline CDR1 is LGHNT and CDR2 is FRNRAP. Trimming left V 0 bases short and J 10 bases short, with 7 bases between. The CDR3 protein is CASGLVSGEQFF. The CDR3 region has the DNA TGTGCTAGTGGTTTGGTTAGCGGAGAGCAGTTCTTC.

This clonotype was counted many times. The chain couples TRBV28 to TRBJ1-1, with a weak D call TRBD1 (5 bases). Germline CDR1 is MDHEN and CDR2 is SYDVKM. Trimming shortened V by 7 bases and J by 1 base, and 19 bases separated the two germline ends. This CDR3 region has 16 residues. The CDR3 bases are TGTGCCAGCATTCTTTCGGGACGGAACGGGAACACTGAAGCTTTCTTT. Its protein is CASILSGRNGNTEAFF. The full variable domain, rest sourced from reference TRBV28 and TRBJ1-1, is DVKVTQSSRYLVKRTGEKVFLECVQDMDHENMFWYRQDPGLGLRLIYFSYDVKMKEKGDIPEGYSVSREKKERFSLILESASTNQTSMYLCASILSGRNGNTEAFFGQGTRLTVV.

There are many counts of this clonotype. This rearrangement joins TRBV27 to TRBJ2-7; TRBD2 matches 7 bases. Germline loops: CDR1 MNHEY, CDR2 SMNVEV (reference sequence). The CDR3 length is 15 residues. V dropped 6 bases and J dropped 4; count of bases not matched to a gene: 12. The CDR3 DNA is TGTGCCAGCAGCCGGAACCTAGCGGAGGCTTACGAGCAGTACTTC. Its translation: CASSRNLAEAYEQYF.

In its sample, this clonotype was seen many times. The chain uses TRBV20-1 and TRBJ1-5, with D perhaps matching TRBD1 (5 bases). Trimming cost V 6 bases and J 4 bases, with 16 bases left between them. This CDR3 comprises 14 residues. Germline V CDR1 and CDR2: DFQATT, SNEGSKA (reference sequence). The CDR3 protein is CSARTPGPNQPQHF. The CDR3 region has the DNA TGCAGTGCCAGGACCCCAGGGCCAAATCAGCCCCAGCATTTT.

V gene TRBV4-1 combines with J gene TRBJ2-3; 11 nucleotides agree with TRBD2. Germline values: CDR1 MGHRA, CDR2 YSYEKL. Trimming at V came to 1 base and at J to 4 bases, leaving 4 bases not matched to a gene. This CDR3 region has 16 residues. Here the CDR3 reads CASSQVAGGGADTQYF. Written as DNA, the CDR3 is TGCGCCAGCAGCCAAGTAGCGGGAGGGGGGGCAGATACGCAGTATTTT.

This clonotype has more than one count but fewer than ten. The chain uses TRBV19 and TRBJ1-5; TRBD1 agrees at 10 bases. This CDR3 has 21 residues. J gave up 6 bases and V 5 bases, and 25 bases lay outside the gene matches. Germline V gene data show CDR1 as LNHDA and CDR2 as SQIVND (reference sequence). CDR3 in DNA: TGTGCCAGTAGTTTACGCCAATCCGGGACAGGGGACCGTCCGCGCCCTCAGCCCCAGCATTTT. Encoded protein: CASSLRQSGTGDRPRPQPQHF.

There are many counts of this clonotype. This chain uses TRBV11-2 with TRBJ2-3; D is uncertain. There are 17 residues in the CDR3. With 6 bases removed from V and 0 bases from J, the gap between germline ends came to 19 bases. CDR1 and CDR2 from the germline V gene are SGHAT and FQNNGV. CDR3 in DNA: TGTGCCAGCAGTCGCCCCTCGAGGCTGAGTAGCACAGATACGCAGTATTTT. Encoded protein: CASSRPSRLSSTDTQYF.

This clonotype has a count of ten or more. The genes are TRBV4-1 and TRBJ2-1; 13 bases match TRBD2. The CDR3 consists of 21 residues. Germline V gene lookup returns CDR1 MGHRA and CDR2 YSYEKL. V trimming: 1 base; J trimming: 6 bases; junction bases outside the gene matches: 18. The CDR3 DNA reads as TGCGCCAGCAGCCAAGGAGTGTTATCAGGACTAGCGGGAGTGAAAAGCAATGAGCAGTTCTTC. Translated: CASSQGVLSGLAGVKSNEQFF.

This clonotype has a single count. This probably arose from a read error, given a far larger clone one base away. The V gene is TRBV16, the J gene TRBJ2-1, with D tentatively TRBD2 (5 bases). Per the germline V gene, CDR1 is KGHSY and CDR2 is FQNENV. This CDR3 region has 17 residues. As DNA, the CDR3 is TGTGCCGGCAGCCCCGCCCTAGCAGCGAGCTCCTACAATGAGCAGTTCTTC. Amino acid sequence: CAGSPALAASSYNEQFF.

This clonotype was seen repeatedly, ten times or more. This CDR3 reads CASSGSGDTQYF. The CDR3 DNA is TGTGCCAGCAGCGGTTCAGGAGATACGCAGTATTTT. The J gene is TRBJ2-3, the V gene TRBV7-9, with D unclear. The V gene lost 5 bases and the J gene lost 5 bases, with 8 bases spanning the gap. Looked up from germline, CDR1 is SEHNR and CDR2 is FQNEAQ (reference sequence). There are 12 residues in the CDR3.

This clonotype occurred many times. The genes are TRBV7-9 and TRBJ1-4; 7 bases map to TRBD1. The CDR3 runs 14 residues. Losses at the gene ends were 5 bases for V and 8 bases for J; bases not matched to a gene: 8. The germline V gene encodes CDR1 SEHNR and CDR2 FQNEAQ (reference sequence). DNA for the CDR3: TGTGCCAGCAGCACCCCAGGGACAGTGGAAAAACTGTTTTTT. Translating it yields CASSTPGTVEKLFF.

This clonotype occurred a few times. The J gene is TRBJ2-5, the V gene TRBV20-1, with TRBD2 identical over 9 bases. V lost 5 bases, J lost 2 bases, and 18 bases stayed unmatched. This CDR3 region has 18 residues. CDR1 is DFQATT and CDR2 is SNEGSKA in the germline V gene (reference sequence). The CDR3 nucleotides are TGCAGTGCTGGGTCTAGCGGGAAGCGATGGATACTACAAGAGACCCAGTACTTC. This encodes CSAGSSGKRWILQETQYF.

In its sample, this clonotype was seen a few times. The V gene is TRBV7-9, the J gene TRBJ2-1; D unresolved. The CDR3 contains 9 residues. Germline V gene lookup returns CDR1 SEHNR and CDR2 FQNEAQ (reference sequence). As DNA, the CDR3 is TGTGCTATCGGGCAGAAGCAGTTCTTC. Translating gives CAIGQKQFF.

This clonotype has ten or more counts. The chain carries TRBV18 and TRBJ2-5, with D possibly called TRBD1 or TRBD2 (7 bases each). Germline V lookup: CDR1 KGHSH, CDR2 LQKENI. This CDR3 has 13 residues. Trimming removed 8 bases at V and 5 bases at J, with 15 bases between. CDR3 nucleotide sequence: TGTGCCAGCGCGACAGGGAGGGAGGAGACCCAGTACTTC. Protein sequence: CASATGREETQYF. The full variable domain, its missing parts supplied by reference TRBV18 and TRBJ2-5, is NAGVMQNPRHLVRRRGQEARLRCSPMKGHSHVYWYRQLPEEGLKFMVYLQKENIIDESGMPKERFSAEFPKEGPSILRIQQVVRGDSAAYFCASATGREETQYFGPGTRLLVL.

In its sample, this clonotype was seen many times. V is TRBV12-3 or TRBV12-4 and J is TRBJ1-5, with TRBD1 matching 10 bases. Unmatched junction bases numbered 7, after V lost 3 bases and J lost 11 bases. The CDR3 sequence is 14 residues long. The CDR3 DNA reads TGTGCCAGCAGTTTCGGGACAGGGGTAGGTACCCAGCATTTT. The encoded protein is CASSFGTGVGTQHF.

The CDR3 loop is CASSVRGDLYGYTF. Written as DNA, the CDR3 is TGTGCCAGCAGCGTCAGGGGGGACCTCTATGGCTACACCTTC. The rearrangement links TRBV9 to TRBJ1-2; 7 bases match TRBD1. Germline CDR1 is SGDLS and CDR2 is YYNGEE. The CDR3 is 14 amino acids. J was trimmed by 4 bases and V by 2 bases; bases with no gene match: 5.

This clonotype appeared many times. In DNA form, the CDR3 reads TGTGCCAGCAGCCAACATCTTGGCAATGAGCAGTTCTTC. It is translated as CASSQHLGNEQFF. This chain links TRBV11-2 with TRBJ2-1; D gene uncertain. Trimming cost V 5 bases and J 6 bases, with 11 bases left between them. Germline V CDR1 and CDR2: SGHAT, FQNNGV. This CDR3 spans 13 amino acids.

The chain has TRBV3-1 and TRBJ1-2, with 7 positions matching TRBD1. With V trimmed by 4 bases and J by 4 bases, 9 bases remained unmatched. The V gene's germline CDR1 is LGHDT and CDR2 YNNKEL (reference sequence). The CDR3 contains 15 residues. As DNA, the CDR3 is TGTGCCAGCAGCCTCCTGGGGCAGGGGGTCTATGGCTACACCTTC. Translated: CASSLLGQGVYGYTF.

The table lists this clonotype with many counts. The rearrangement joins TRBV6-9 to TRBJ2-7; D is tentatively TRBD1 or TRBD2 (5 bases each). V dropped 3 bases and J dropped 0 bases, with 18 bases sitting between them. In germline, CDR1 is MNHGY, CDR2 SVAAGI. The CDR3 is 17 residues long. The CDR3 protein is CASSYLLRDGDSYEQYF. The DNA for the CDR3 is TGTGCCAGCAGTTACCTCCTCCGGGACGGAGACTCCTACGAGCAGTACTTC.

This clonotype was counted many times. This chain joins TRBV28 and TRBJ2-7; weak D call: TRBD2 (5 bases). V lost 6 bases, J lost 0 bases, and 18 bases lay in between. This CDR3 is 16 amino acids long. Germline CDR1 is MDHEN and CDR2 is SYDVKM. The chain's CDR3 is CASRTPLGSSSYEQYF. The DNA of the CDR3 is TGTGCCAGCAGGACCCCATTGGGGAGCAGCTCCTACGAGCAGTACTTC. Full variable domain (outside the CDR3, taken from reference TRBV28 and TRBJ2-7): DVKVTQSSRYLVKRTGEKVFLECVQDMDHENMFWYRQDPGLGLRLIYFSYDVKMKEKGDIPEGYSVSREKKERFSLILESASTNQTSMYLCASRTPLGSSSYEQYFGPGTRLTVT.

This clonotype has at least ten counts. The CDR3 reads CASSLAPGDNSPLHF. The CDR3 DNA reads TGTGCCAGCAGCCTCGCGCCAGGGGATAATTCACCCCTCCACTTT. The chain combines TRBV7-2 with TRBJ1-6; D perhaps matches TRBD1 (6 bases). Looked up from germline, CDR1 is SGHTA and CDR2 is FQGNSA. Trimming took 5 bases from V and 5 from J, leaving 13 bases between them. The CDR3 is made up of 15 amino acids.